The clone carrying this T cell receptor (beta chain) has a handful of counts. Antigen: not known. Using its own MiXCR run on the 5' RACE reads, TCRdb lists one record per CDR3 protein. Among more than 650,000 distinct CDR3 sequences listed, 10% to 15% were seen once. The data belong to a study of CD8 T cells in ankylosing spondylitis. Study findings and constraints: It appeared that ankylosing spondylitis blood was characterized by a TCR beta motif of under ten highly homologous variants.

The CDR3 sequence is 14 residues long. CDR1 is SGHTA, CDR2 FQGNSA, per germline. The V end lost 4 bases, the J end lost 5 bases, and 11 bases lay between the germline ends. Specimen: blood, either unsorted or a sorted T cell fraction (not recorded which). The chain carries TRBV7-2 and TRBJ2-2; D gene ambiguous. This TCR derives from a male donor with ankylosing spondylitis. The CDR3 DNA is TGTGCCAGCAGCTCGGACCTGAGTACCGGGGAGCTGTTTTTT. Protein: CASSSDLSTGELFF. The full variable domain, its missing parts supplied by reference TRBV7-2 and TRBJ2-2, is GAGVSQSPSNKVTEKGKDVELRCDPISGHTALYWYRQSLGQGLEFLIYFQGNSAPDKSGLPSDRFSAERTGGSVSTLTIQRTQQEDSAVYLCASSSDLSTGELFFGEGSRLTVL.